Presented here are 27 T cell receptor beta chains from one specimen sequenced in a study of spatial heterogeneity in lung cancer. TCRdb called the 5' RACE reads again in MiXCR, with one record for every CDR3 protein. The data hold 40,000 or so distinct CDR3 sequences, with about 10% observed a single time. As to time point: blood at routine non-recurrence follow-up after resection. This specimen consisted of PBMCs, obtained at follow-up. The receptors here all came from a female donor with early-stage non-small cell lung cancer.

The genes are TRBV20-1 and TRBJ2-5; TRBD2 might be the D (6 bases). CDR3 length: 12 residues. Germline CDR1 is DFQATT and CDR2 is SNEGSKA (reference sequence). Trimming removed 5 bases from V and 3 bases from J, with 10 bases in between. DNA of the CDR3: TGCAGTGCTCCACGACTAGAAGAGACCCAGTACTTC. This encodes CSAPRLEETQYF.

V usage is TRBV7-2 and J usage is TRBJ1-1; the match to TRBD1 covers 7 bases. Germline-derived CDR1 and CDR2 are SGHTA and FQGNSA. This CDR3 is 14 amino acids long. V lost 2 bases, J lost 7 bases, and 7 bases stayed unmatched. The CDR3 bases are TGTGCCAGCAGCTTATACGGCGGGACAGTTGAAGCTTTCTTT. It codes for CASSLYGGTVEAFF.

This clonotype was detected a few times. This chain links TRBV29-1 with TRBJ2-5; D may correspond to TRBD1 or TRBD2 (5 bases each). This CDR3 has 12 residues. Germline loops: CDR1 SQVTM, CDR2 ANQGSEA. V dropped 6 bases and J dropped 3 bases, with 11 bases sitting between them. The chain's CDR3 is CSVGQGEETQYF. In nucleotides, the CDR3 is TGCAGCGTGGGGCAGGGAGAAGAGACCCAGTACTTC.

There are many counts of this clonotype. The CDR3 sequence is CASSQLEAGDYNEQFF. In DNA, the CDR3 is TGTGCCAGCAGCCAACTTGAGGCAGGGGACTACAATGAGCAGTTCTTC. This chain uses TRBV4-2 with TRBJ2-1; TRBD1 might be the D (6 bases). Germline-derived CDR1 and CDR2 are LGHNA and YNFKEQ. The CDR3 consists of 16 residues. Deletions cut 2 bases from V and 3 bases from J, with 14 bases between.

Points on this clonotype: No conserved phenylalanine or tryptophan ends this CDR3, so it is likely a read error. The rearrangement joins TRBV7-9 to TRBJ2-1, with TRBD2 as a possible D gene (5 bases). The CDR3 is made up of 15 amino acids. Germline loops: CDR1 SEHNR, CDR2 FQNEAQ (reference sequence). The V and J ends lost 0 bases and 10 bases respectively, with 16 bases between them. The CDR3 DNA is TGTGCCAGCAGCTTAGCACCCAAACTAGTCCCGGAGCAGTTCTCC. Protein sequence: CASSLAPKLVPEQFS.

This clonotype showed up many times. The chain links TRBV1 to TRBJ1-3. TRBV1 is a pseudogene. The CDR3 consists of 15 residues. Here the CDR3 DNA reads TGCACCCAGCAGCCGGCGGCCTTCTCTGGAAACACCATATATTTT. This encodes CTQQPAAFSGNTIYF.

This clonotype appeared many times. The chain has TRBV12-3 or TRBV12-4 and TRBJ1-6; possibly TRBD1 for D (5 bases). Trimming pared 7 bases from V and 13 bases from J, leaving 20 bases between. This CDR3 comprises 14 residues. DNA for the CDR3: TGTGCCAGCACCCTGGCGGGGGGACTTAGGCCCCTCCACTTT. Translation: CASTLAGGLRPLHF.

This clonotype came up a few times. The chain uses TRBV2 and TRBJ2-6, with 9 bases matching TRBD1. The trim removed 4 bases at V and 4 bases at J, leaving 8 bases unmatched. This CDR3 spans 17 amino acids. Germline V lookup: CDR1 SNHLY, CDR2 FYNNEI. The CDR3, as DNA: TGTGCCAGCAGTGGGGGACAGGGATCGCCCGGGGCCAACGTCCTGACTTTC. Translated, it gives CASSGGQGSPGANVLTF. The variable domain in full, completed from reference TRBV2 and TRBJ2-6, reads EPEVTQTPSHQVTQMGQEVILRCVPISNHLYFYWYRQILGQKVEFLVSFYNNEISEKSEIFDDQFSVERPDGSNFTLKIRSTKLEDSAMYFCASSGGQGSPGANVLTFGAGSRLTVL.

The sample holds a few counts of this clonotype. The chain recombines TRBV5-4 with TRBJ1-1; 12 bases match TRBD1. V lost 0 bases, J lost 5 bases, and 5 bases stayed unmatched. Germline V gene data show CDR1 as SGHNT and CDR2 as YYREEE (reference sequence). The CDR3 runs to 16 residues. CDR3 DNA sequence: TGTGCCAGCAGCTTGGGGGACAGGGGGCCGGAGACTGAAGCTTTCTTT. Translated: CASSLGDRGPETEAFF.

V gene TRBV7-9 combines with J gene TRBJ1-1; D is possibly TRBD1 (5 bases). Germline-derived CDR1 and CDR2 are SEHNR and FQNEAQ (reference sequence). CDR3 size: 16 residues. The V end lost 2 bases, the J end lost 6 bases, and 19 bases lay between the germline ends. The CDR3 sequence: CASSLSAGAQSPEAFF. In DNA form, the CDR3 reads TGTGCCAGCAGCTTATCGGCCGGGGCGCAGTCACCTGAAGCTTTCTTT.

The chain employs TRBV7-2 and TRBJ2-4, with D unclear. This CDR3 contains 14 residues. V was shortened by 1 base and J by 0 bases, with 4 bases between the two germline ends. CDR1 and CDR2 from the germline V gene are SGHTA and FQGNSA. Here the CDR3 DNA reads TGTGCCAGCAGCTTAGGGGTAGCCAAAAACATTCAGTACTTC. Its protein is CASSLGVAKNIQYF.

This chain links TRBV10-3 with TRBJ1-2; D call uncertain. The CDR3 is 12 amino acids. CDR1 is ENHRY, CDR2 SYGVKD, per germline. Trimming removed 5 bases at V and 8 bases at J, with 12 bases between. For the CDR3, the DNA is TGTGCCATCAGTCAACTAACAACCGGCTACACCTTC. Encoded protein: CAISQLTTGYTF.

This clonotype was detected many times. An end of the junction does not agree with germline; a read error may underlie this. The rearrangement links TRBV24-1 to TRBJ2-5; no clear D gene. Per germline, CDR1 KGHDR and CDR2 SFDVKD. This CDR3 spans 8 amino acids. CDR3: CATSYDLF. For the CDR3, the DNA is TGTGCCACCAGTTACGACCTCTTC.

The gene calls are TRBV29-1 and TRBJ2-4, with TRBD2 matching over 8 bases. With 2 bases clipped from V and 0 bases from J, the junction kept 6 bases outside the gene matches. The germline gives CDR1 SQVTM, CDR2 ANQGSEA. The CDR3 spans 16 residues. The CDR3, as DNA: TGCAGCGTTGAAACTAGCGGTGCTGTAGCCAAAAACATTCAGTACTTC. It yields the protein CSVETSGAVAKNIQYF.

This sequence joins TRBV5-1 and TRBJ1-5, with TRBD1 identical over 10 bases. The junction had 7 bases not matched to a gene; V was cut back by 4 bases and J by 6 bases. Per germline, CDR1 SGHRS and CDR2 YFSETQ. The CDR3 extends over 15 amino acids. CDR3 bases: TGCGCCAGCAGCCCCGAGACAGGGGGCAGTCAGCCCCAGCATTTT. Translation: CASSPETGGSQPQHF. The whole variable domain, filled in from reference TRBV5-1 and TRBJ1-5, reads KAGVTQTPRYLIKTRGQQVTLSCSPISGHRSVSWYQQTPGQGLQFLFEYFSETQRNKGNFPGRFSGRQFSNSRSEMNVSTLELGDSALYLCASSPETGGSQPQHFGDGTRLSIL.

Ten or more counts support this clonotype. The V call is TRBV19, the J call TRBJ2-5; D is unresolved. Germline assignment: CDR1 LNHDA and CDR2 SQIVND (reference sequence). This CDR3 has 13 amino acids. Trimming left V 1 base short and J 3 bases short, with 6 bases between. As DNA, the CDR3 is TGTGCCAGTAGTATAGGCGTCAAAGAGACCCAGTACTTC. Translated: CASSIGVKETQYF.

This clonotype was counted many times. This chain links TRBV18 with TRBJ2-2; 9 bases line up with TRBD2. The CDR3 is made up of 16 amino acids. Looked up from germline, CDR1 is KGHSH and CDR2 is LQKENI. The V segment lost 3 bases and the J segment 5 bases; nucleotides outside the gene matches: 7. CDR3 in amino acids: CASSPIQRGETGELFF. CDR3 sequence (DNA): TGTGCCAGCTCACCCATCCAGCGGGGGGAGACCGGGGAGCTGTTTTTT.

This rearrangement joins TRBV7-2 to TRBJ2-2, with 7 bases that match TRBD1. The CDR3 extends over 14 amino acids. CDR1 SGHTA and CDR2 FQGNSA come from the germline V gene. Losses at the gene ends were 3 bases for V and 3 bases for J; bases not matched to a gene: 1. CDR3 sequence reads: CASSFGQDTGELFF. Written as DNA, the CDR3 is TGTGCCAGCAGCTTTGGACAGGACACCGGGGAGCTGTTTTTT. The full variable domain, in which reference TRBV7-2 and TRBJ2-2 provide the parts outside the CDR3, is GAGVSQSPSNKVTEKGKDVELRCDPISGHTALYWYRQSLGQGLEFLIYFQGNSAPDKSGLPSDRFSAERTGGSVSTLTIQRTQQEDSAVYLCASSFGQDTGELFFGEGSRLTVL.

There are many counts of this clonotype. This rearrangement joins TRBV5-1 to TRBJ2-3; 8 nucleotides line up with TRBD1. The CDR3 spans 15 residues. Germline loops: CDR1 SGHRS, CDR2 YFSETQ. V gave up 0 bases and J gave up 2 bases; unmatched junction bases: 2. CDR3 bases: TGCGCCAGCAGCTTGGCACAGGGGGACACAGATACGCAGTATTTT. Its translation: CASSLAQGDTDTQYF.

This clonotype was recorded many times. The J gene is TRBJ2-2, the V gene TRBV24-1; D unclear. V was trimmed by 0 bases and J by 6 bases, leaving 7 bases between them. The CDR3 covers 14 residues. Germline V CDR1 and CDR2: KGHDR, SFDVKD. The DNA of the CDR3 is TGTGCCACCAGTGATTTGGAGGCACCCGGGGAGCTGTTTTTT. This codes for CATSDLEAPGELFF.

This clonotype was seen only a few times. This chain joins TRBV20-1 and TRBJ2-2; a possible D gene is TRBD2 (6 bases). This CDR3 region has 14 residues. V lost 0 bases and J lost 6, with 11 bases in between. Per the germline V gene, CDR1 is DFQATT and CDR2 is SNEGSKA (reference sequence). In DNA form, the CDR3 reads TGCAGTGCTAGAGATGAATCGGGGGCCGGGGAGCTGTTTTTT. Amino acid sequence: CSARDESGAGELFF.

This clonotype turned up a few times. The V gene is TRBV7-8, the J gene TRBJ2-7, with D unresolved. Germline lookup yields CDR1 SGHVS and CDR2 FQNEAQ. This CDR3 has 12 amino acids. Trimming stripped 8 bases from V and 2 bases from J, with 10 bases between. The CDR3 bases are TGTGCCAGCCAAGGGTTCCCCTACGAGCAGTACTTC. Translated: CASQGFPYEQYF.

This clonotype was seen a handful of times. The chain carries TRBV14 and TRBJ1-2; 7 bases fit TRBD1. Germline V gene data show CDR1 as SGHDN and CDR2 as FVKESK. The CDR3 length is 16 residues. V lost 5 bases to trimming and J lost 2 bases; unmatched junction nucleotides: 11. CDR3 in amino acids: CASSTRTGSYNYGYTF. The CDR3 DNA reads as TGTGCCAGCAGCACAAGGACAGGTTCCTACAACTATGGCTACACCTTC.

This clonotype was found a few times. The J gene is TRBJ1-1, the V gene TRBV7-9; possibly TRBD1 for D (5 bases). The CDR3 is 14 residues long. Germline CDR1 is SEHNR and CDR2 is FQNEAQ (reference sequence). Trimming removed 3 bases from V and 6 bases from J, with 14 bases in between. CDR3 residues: CASSFWGLGSEAFF. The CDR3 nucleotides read TGTGCCAGCAGCTTCTGGGGGTTGGGGTCTGAAGCTTTCTTT.

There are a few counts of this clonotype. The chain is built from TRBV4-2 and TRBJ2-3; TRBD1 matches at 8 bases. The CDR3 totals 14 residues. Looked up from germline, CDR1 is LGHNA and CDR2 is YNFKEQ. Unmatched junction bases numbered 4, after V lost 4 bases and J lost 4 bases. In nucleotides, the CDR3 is TGTGCCAGCAGCCCGACAGGGGTCCCAGATACGCAGTATTTT. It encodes CASSPTGVPDTQYF.

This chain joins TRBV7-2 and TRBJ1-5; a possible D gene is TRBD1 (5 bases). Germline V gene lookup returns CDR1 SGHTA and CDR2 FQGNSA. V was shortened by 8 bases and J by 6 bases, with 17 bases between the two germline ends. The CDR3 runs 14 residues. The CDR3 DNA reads TGTGCCAGCCGAAGAGCGGAGGGGAGTCAGCCCCAGCATTTT. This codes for CASRRAEGSQPQHF.

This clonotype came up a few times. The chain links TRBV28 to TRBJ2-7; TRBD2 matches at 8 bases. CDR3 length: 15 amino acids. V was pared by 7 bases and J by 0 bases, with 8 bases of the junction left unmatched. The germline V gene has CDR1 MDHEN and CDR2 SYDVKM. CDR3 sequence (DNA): TGTGCCAGCACCCCCCTCGGGGGGGTCTCCTACGAGCAGTACTTC. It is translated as CASTPLGGVSYEQYF.